This T cell receptor (beta chain) derives from a study of PD-1 blockade in mismatch repair-deficient tumors. Study summary: All were previously treated, progressing patients with eleven to twelve mismatch repair-deficient cancer types.

Profiling relied on immunoSEQ multiplex PCR, and the TCRdb table lists in-frame clones only, not all of them. The sample holds tens of thousands of clones, 84% seen once. After removal of 4 bases from V and 3 bases from J, the junction contained 7 bases not matched to a gene. Germline CDR1 reads SGHNT; CDR2 reads YENEEA. The CDR3 loop spans 16 amino acids. The source material was peripheral blood, sampled 2 weeks after starting pembrolizumab. The chain employs TRBV11-3 and TRBJ1-1; TRBD1 agrees at 11 bases. The sequence was collected from an adult with mismatch repair-deficient cancer. The CDR3 sequence is CASSSDRGLLDTEAFF. The DNA for the CDR3 is TGTGCCAGCAGCTCGGACAGGGGGCTTTTGGACACTGAAGCTTTCTTT.